Listed below are T cell receptor beta chains from one sample, sequenced in a study of read filtering for tumor transcriptome and immune sequencing. TCRdb fed the reads into MiXCR, producing one record per CDR3 protein. The repertoire holds fewer than 30,000 distinct CDR3 sequences, with under 25% as singletons. The source material was a population of CD138-negative cells sorted from bone marrow. These receptors were collected from a donor at least 40 years old with multiple myeloma. CDR3s include the opening cysteine and the closing phenylalanine or tryptophan. Each record gives: clone size, D gene, J gene, V gene, CDR3 protein, CDR3 DNA. The D gene is left open where the match is weak. Clone sizes are given selectively: once, few, many, or a class where the clone is expanded.

size: many
D: TRBD2
J: TRBJ2-5
V: TRBV9
CDR3: CASSSRTSGGQETQYF
DNA: TGTGCCAGCAGCTCCCGGACTAGCGGGGGCCAAGAGACCCAGTACTTC

size: many
D: NA
J: TRBJ1-1
V: TRBV29-1
CDR3: CSARGTEAFF
DNA: TGCAGCGCCCGGGGCACTGAAGCTTTCTTT

size: many
D: NA
J: TRBJ1-1
V: TRBV28
CDR3: CASSFRGLPGTEAFF
DNA: TGTGCCAGCAGTTTCCGCGGACTGCCGGGCACTGAAGCTTTCTTT

size: many
D: NA
J: TRBJ1-3
V: TRBV28
CDR3: CATDRGAAGNTIYF
DNA: TGTGCCACCGACCGGGGGGCGGCTGGAAACACCATATATTTT

size: many
D: NA
J: TRBJ2-3
V: TRBV20-1
CDR3: CSASKVQTSDTQYF
DNA: TGCAGTGCTAGCAAGGTCCAAACGTCAGATACGCAGTATTTT

size: many
D: NA
J: TRBJ1-1
V: TRBV12-3/TRBV12-4
CDR3: CAAKGMNTEAFF
DNA: TGTGCCGCAAAGGGGATGAACACTGAAGCTTTCTTT

size: many
D: NA
J: TRBJ2-3
V: TRBV7-2
CDR3: CASSLTDSRTDTQYF
DNA: TGTGCCAGCAGCTTAACGGACAGCCGCACAGATACGCAGTATTTT

size: many
D: NA
J: TRBJ2-3
V: TRBV2
CDR3: CASSEFVFTDTQYF
DNA: TGTGCCAGCAGTGAATTCGTTTTCACAGATACGCAGTATTTT

size: many
D: TRBD2
J: TRBJ2-1
V: TRBV18
CDR3: CASSIAGGDNEQFF
DNA: TGTGCCAGCTCCATAGCGGGAGGGGACAATGAGCAGTTCTTC

size: many
D: NA
J: TRBJ2-7
V: TRBV30
CDR3: CAWSPRGGEQYF
DNA: TGTGCCTGGAGTCCCAGGGGCGGCGAGCAGTACTTC

size: many
D: NA
J: TRBJ2-1
V: TRBV19
CDR3: CASGHNEQFF
DNA: TGTGCCAGTGGCCACAATGAGCAGTTCTTC

size: many
D: TRBD2
J: TRBJ2-3
V: TRBV20-1
CDR3: CSARDLKTSGSGVDTQYF
DNA: TGCAGTGCTAGAGATCTAAAGACTAGCGGGAGCGGCGTAGATACGCAGTATTTT

size: many
D: TRBD2
J: TRBJ2-3
V: TRBV5-1
CDR3: CASSLGLAEDTDTQYF
DNA: TGCGCCAGCAGCCTAGGACTAGCGGAAGACACAGATACGCAGTATTTT

size: many
D: NA
J: TRBJ2-3
V: TRBV7-2
CDR3: CASSLRQFTDTQYF
DNA: TGTGCCAGCAGCTTGAGACAGTTCACAGATACGCAGTATTTT

size: many
D: NA
J: TRBJ2-3
V: TRBV2
CDR3: CASKEREASTDTQYF
DNA: TGTGCCAGCAAGGAGAGGGAAGCGAGCACAGATACGCAGTATTTT

size: many
D: TRBD1
J: TRBJ1-1
V: TRBV6-6
CDR3: CASSWTGYEAFF
DNA: TGTGCCAGCAGTTGGACAGGGTACGAAGCTTTCTTT

size: many
D: TRBD1
J: TRBJ2-5
V: TRBV5-6
CDR3: CASSLGGTGGLRETQYF
DNA: TGTGCCAGCAGCTTGGGAGGGACAGGGGGCTTGAGAGAGACCCAGTACTTC

size: NA
D: NA
J: TRBJ2-7
V: TRBV28
CDR3: CASSFETGSSYEQYF
DNA: TGTGCCAGCAGTTTTGAAACGGGAAGCTCCTACGAGCAGTACTTC

size: few
D: TRBD1
J: TRBJ1-4
V: TRBV7-9
CDR3: CASSPTTGLNEKLFF
DNA: TGTGCCAGCAGCCCTACGACAGGGCTGAATGAAAAACTGTTTTTT

size: many
D: NA
J: TRBJ2-1
V: TRBV28
CDR3: CASSLVPSSYNEQFF
DNA: TGTGCCAGCAGTTTAGTACCCAGCTCCTACAATGAGCAGTTCTTC

size: NA
D: NA
J: TRBJ1-1
V: TRBV30
CDR3: CAWSFDPTNTEAFF
DNA: TGTGCCTGGAGTTTCGACCCTACCAACACTGAAGCTTTCTTT

size: many
D: NA
J: TRBJ2-5
V: TRBV24-1
CDR3: CATSDPGQRETQYF
DNA: TGTGCCACCAGTGATCCGGGACAAAGAGAGACCCAGTACTTC

size: many
D: NA
J: TRBJ2-1
V: TRBV6-5
CDR3: CASSYRRLSSYNEQFF
DNA: TGTGCCAGCAGTTATCGTCGGCTAAGTTCCTACAATGAGCAGTTCTTC

size: many
D: TRBD2
J: TRBJ2-7
V: TRBV7-2
CDR3: CASSLGGKVAGSSYEQYF
DNA: TGTGCCAGCAGCTTAGGGGGTAAGGTAGCGGGAAGCTCCTACGAGCAGTACTTC

size: many
D: TRBD2
J: TRBJ2-1
V: TRBV5-4
CDR3: CASSHPLADPYNEQFF
DNA: TGTGCCAGCAGCCACCCCCTAGCGGACCCCTACAATGAGCAGTTCTTC

size: many
D: NA
J: TRBJ2-1
V: TRBV12-3/TRBV12-4
CDR3: CASSTPDSGNYNEQFF
DNA: TGTGCCAGCAGCACCCCGGACAGCGGAAATTACAATGAGCAGTTCTTC

size: NA
D: NA
J: TRBJ2-7
V: TRBV11-2
CDR3: CASSLPRHEQYF
DNA: TGTGCCAGCAGTCTCCCACGTCACGAGCAGTACTTC

size: medium-sized
D: TRBD2
J: TRBJ2-1
V: TRBV10-3
CDR3: CATSNSGSYNEQFF
DNA: TGTGCCACCTCAAATAGCGGGTCATACAATGAGCAGTTCTTC

size: many
D: NA
J: TRBJ2-1
V: TRBV7-3
CDR3: CASSLEGVSYNEQFF
DNA: TGTGCCAGCAGCTTAGAGGGGGTATCCTACAATGAGCAGTTCTTC

size: many
D: TRBD1
J: TRBJ1-1
V: TRBV4-1
CDR3: CASSERQGGTEAFF
DNA: TGCGCCAGCAGCGAACGACAGGGGGGGACTGAAGCTTTCTTT

size: many
D: NA
J: TRBJ1-6
V: TRBV19
CDR3: CASTPRQNSPLHF
DNA: TGTGCCAGTACGCCTCGCCAAAATTCACCCCTCCACTTT

size: many
D: NA
J: TRBJ1-1
V: TRBV28
CDR3: CASSFVSTEAFF
DNA: TGTGCCAGCAGTTTTGTTTCGACTGAAGCTTTCTTT

size: many
D: TRBD1
J: TRBJ2-6
V: TRBV7-9
CDR3: CASSGADRAISGANVLTF
DNA: TGTGCCAGCAGCGGTGCGGACAGGGCCATCTCTGGGGCCAACGTCCTGACTTTC

size: many
D: NA
J: TRBJ2-3
V: TRBV28
CDR3: CASSLALRTDTQYF
DNA: TGTGCCAGCAGTTTGGCCCTACGCACAGATACGCAGTATTTT

size: many
D: TRBD1
J: TRBJ1-1
V: TRBV5-1
CDR3: CASSSRTGFLEAFF
DNA: TGCGCCAGCAGCAGCCGGACAGGGTTTCTTGAAGCTTTCTTT

size: NA
D: TRBD1
J: TRBJ1-1
V: TRBV20-1
CDR3: CSAAGTVIMNTEAFF
DNA: TGCAGTGCGGCCGGGACAGTTATTATGAACACCGAAGCTTTCTTT

size: medium-sized
D: NA
J: TRBJ2-1
V: TRBV6-6
CDR3: CASSYSVNEQFF
DNA: TGTGCCAGCAGTTACTCGGTCAATGAGCAGTTCTTC

size: many
D: NA
J: TRBJ1-2
V: TRBV5-1
CDR3: CASSWDGVDGYTF
DNA: TGCGCCAGCAGCTGGGATGGAGTGGACGGCTACACCTTC

size: many
D: NA
J: TRBJ2-1
V: TRBV28
CDR3: CASSFNEQFF
DNA: TGTGCCAGCAGTTTCAATGAGCAGTTCTTC

size: few
D: TRBD1
J: TRBJ1-1
V: TRBV20-1
CDR3: CSARDRDRGSMNTEAFF
DNA: TGCAGTGCTAGAGATAGGGACAGGGGGTCGATGAACACTGAAGCTTTCTTT

size: many
D: NA
J: TRBJ1-2
V: TRBV28
CDR3: CASSLSGGLGYTF
DNA: TGTGCCAGCAGTTTATCCGGGGGACTAGGCTACACCTTC

size: many
D: NA
J: TRBJ1-1
V: TRBV13
CDR3: CASGVGETEAFF
DNA: TGTGCCAGCGGGGTGGGGGAAACTGAAGCTTTCTTT

size: NA
D: TRBD1
J: TRBJ1-5
V: TRBV10-3
CDR3: CAISPQGARQPQHF
DNA: TGTGCCATCAGTCCACAGGGGGCAAGGCAGCCCCAGCATTTT

size: medium-sized
D: NA
J: TRBJ2-1
V: TRBV29-1
CDR3: CSVLAYSSSYNEQFF
DNA: TGCAGCGTTCTAGCGTACTCTAGCTCCTACAATGAGCAGTTCTTC

size: many
D: TRBD2
J: TRBJ2-7
V: TRBV9
CDR3: CASSVGLAVSRNEQYF
DNA: TGTGCCAGCAGCGTAGGCCTAGCGGTCTCTCGGAACGAGCAGTACTTC

size: many
D: TRBD2
J: TRBJ2-5
V: TRBV6-6
CDR3: CASMASGRRETQYF
DNA: TGTGCCAGCATGGCTAGCGGGAGGAGGGAGACCCAGTACTTC

size: many
D: NA
J: TRBJ2-3
V: TRBV11-2
CDR3: CASSSLVGSGTQYF
DNA: TGTGCCAGCAGCTCCTTGGTTGGTAGCGGAACGCAGTATTTT

size: NA
D: TRBD2
J: TRBJ2-7
V: TRBV7-9
CDR3: CASSPGGRVPYEQYF
DNA: TGTGCCAGCAGCCCCGGCGGGAGGGTACCCTACGAGCAGTACTTC

size: many
D: TRBD2
J: TRBJ2-7
V: TRBV20-1
CDR3: CSATGLAGGPGEQYF
DNA: TGCAGTGCTACAGGACTAGCGGGAGGGCCGGGCGAGCAGTACTTC

size: many
D: NA
J: TRBJ1-5
V: TRBV28
CDR3: CASIWGGGTNQPQHF
DNA: TGTGCCAGCATCTGGGGAGGGGGTACCAATCAGCCCCAGCATTTT

size: many
D: TRBD2
J: TRBJ2-3
V: TRBV5-1
CDR3: CASSRDSGRVYIDTQYF
DNA: TGCGCCAGCAGCCGAGATAGCGGGAGGGTCTACATAGATACGCAGTATTTT